This is a list of T cell receptor beta chains from one sample in a study of cytomegalovirus exposure and HLA in healthy donors. The repertoire was sequenced with immunoSEQ multiplex PCR; TCRdb's copy has only in-frame clones and lacks some. The repertoire holds 55,000 to 75,000 clones, roughly 80% seen once, with about 7.4% in the top ten. Specimen: PBMCs. The receptors come from a woman between 25 and 40 years old in good health and CMV-seropositive. Both conserved end residues are part of each CDR3. A D gene is named only where the DNA matches it firmly.

j_call | v_call | d_call | cdr3_aa
TRBJ2-3 | TRBV5-6 | TRBD2 | CASSLLAGAADTQYF
TRBJ1-3 | TRBV7-9 | TRBD1 | CASSPLGQAPGNTIYF
TRBJ2-7 | TRBV7-9 | - | CASSLGSGRDNEQYF
TRBJ2-7 | TRBV15 | TRBD2 | CATSRDTPSGTAGYEQYF
TRBJ2-5 | TRBV19 | - | CASSIRTAETQYF
TRBJ2-3 | TRBV27 | TRBD1 | CASRYRGSSTDTQYF
TRBJ1-4 | TRBV15 | - | CATSRQENEKLFF
TRBJ2-7 | TRBV7-3 | TRBD2 | CASSLSPASGSYEQYF
TRBJ2-3 | TRBV28 | TRBD2 | CASSLWGPSGASTDTQYF
TRBJ2-1 | TRBV20-1 | TRBD2 | CSARGSGGKFF
TRBJ1-5 | TRBV28 | - | CASSLSLPHRPQHF
TRBJ2-3 | TRBV28 | TRBD1 | CASSPPPGQGPDTQYF
TRBJ1-3 | TRBV7-6 | TRBD1 | CASSPRTGGTGNTIYF
TRBJ2-2 | TRBV11-2 | - | CASSPLRTGELFF
TRBJ2-5 | TRBV5-1 | - | CASSLTGVETQYF
TRBJ2-7 | TRBV7-2 | TRBD1 | CASSSGTGTYEQYF
TRBJ2-1 | TRBV5-1 | TRBD2 | CASSPLSGRGNNEQFF
TRBJ1-4 | TRBV25-1 | - | CASSGGNRATNEKLFF
TRBJ1-2 | TRBV13 | - | CASSLDRDYGYTF
TRBJ2-7 | TRBV28 | TRBD1 | CASSFYGTGTEQYF
TRBJ2-5 | TRBV5-4 | - | CASSKWTGQETQYF
TRBJ2-5 | TRBV19 | TRBD2 | CASSLTSGYQETQYF
TRBJ1-3 | TRBV28 | TRBD1 | CASHSQGAGNTIYF
TRBJ2-3 | TRBV7-6 | TRBD1 | CASSLRGQSSTDTQYF
TRBJ2-1 | TRBV2 | TRBD2 | CASRINRDYNNEQFF
TRBJ1-2 | TRBV29-1 | - | CSTSQGQNYGYTF
TRBJ2-1 | TRBV28 | - | CASSFGYNEQFF
TRBJ1-5 | TRBV6-6 | - | CASISRGNQPQHF
TRBJ2-7 | TRBV6-1 | - | CASSERGAGGEQYF
TRBJ2-2 | TRBV21-1 | - | CASSKERDRGNTGELFF
TRBJ1-5 | TRBV19 | TRBD1 | CASSQRQGARQPQHF
TRBJ2-7 | TRBV5-4 | - | CAEPGLSTSGVYEQYF
TRBJ1-2 | TRBV27 | - | CASSPGQLYGYTF
TRBJ2-7 | TRBV7-2 | - | CASSHRIGTPEQYF
TRBJ2-7 | TRBV5-1 | TRBD2 | CASSSGRGYEQYF
TRBJ1-5 | TRBV30 | - | CAWSVWGRSNQPQHF
TRBJ2-7 | TRBV4-2 | - | CASSTHSAASYEQYF
TRBJ1-2 | TRBV28 | TRBD1 | CASSSDRGHGYTF
TRBJ1-2 | TRBV9 | - | CASSVGGEGNGYTF
TRBJ2-3 | TRBV9 | TRBD1 | CASSVRTGVEDTQYF
TRBJ2-5 | TRBV7-2 | TRBD2 | CASSTRTSGGSQYF
TRBJ2-1 | TRBV2 | - | CASSEILDSLGYNEQFF
TRBJ1-1 | TRBV2 | - | CASSEVGGEYTEAFF
TRBJ2-7 | TRBV25-1 | - | CASSSAGTPSRYEQYF
TRBJ2-1 | TRBV5-8 | - | CASSLGAGPSNEQFF
TRBJ2-7 | TRBV5-8 | - | CASRRIGAGEQYF
TRBJ2-7 | TRBV6-5 | - | CASSYSILHSSYEQYF
TRBJ2-7 | TRBV4-1 | TRBD2 | CASSQDPGLAGAPTYEQYF
TRBJ2-7 | TRBV6-5 | TRBD1 | CASSYGTGQGLVGRYF